A selection of T cell receptor beta chains follows, all from one sample in a study of prognosis after radiotherapy for stage I lung cancer. TCRdb re-derived calls from the multiplex PCR reads in MiXCR, one entry per CDR3 protein. The table records roughly 30,000 distinct CDR3 sequences, approximately 38% of them present only once. Sequenced material: PBMCs, taken before or after stereotactic body radiation therapy (not recorded which). The source is a donor over 45 with non-small cell lung cancer. Each CDR3 is given without its conserved first and last residue. Part of the rows lack a size; the others show once, few, many or a class for expanded clones.

clone_size v_call cdr3_aa
. TRBV10-3 AIKEGLANTGELF
medium-sized TRBV2 ASRARGAHQPQH
. TRBV6-2/TRBV6-3 ASSDPQARGGYT
many TRBV20-1 SARDPGTAGGETQY
. TRBV12-3/TRBV12-4 ASSLGLSSATEAF
. TRBV6-1 ASSLQGVARAGGYT
. TRBV19 ASSGDRQETQY
many TRBV7-9 ASSPGSGTSGNRYNEQF
many TRBV25-1 ASSAGELF
many TRBV3-1 ASSPGHTSYT
many TRBV3-1 ASSLTISSYGYT
once TRBV2 ASQFMGLCYT